The clone carrying this T cell receptor beta chain was seen only a few times. This record belongs to a study of OX40 agonist ivuxolimab in advanced cancers. Trimming left V 6 bases short and J 4 bases short, with 13 bases between. CDR1 PRHDT and CDR2 FYEKMQ come from the germline V gene (reference sequence). The CDR3 length is 14 residues. Autoimmune disease history or systemic immunosuppression meant exclusion. Clones were sequenced by immunoSEQ multiplex PCR, and TCRdb holds only the in-frame ones, with some missing. The data hold more than 65,000 clones, with around 83% observed a single time. The receptor comes from an adult with an advanced solid tumor such as melanoma, head and neck, liver or kidney cancer. The input for sequencing was CD4+ or CD8+ T cells sorted from blood, taken in a trial of the OX40 agonist ivuxolimab. The chain couples TRBV13 to TRBJ2-1; D unclear. CDR3 nucleotide sequence: TGTGCCAGCAGTGTACGGGTCCGTTACAATGAGCAGTTCTTC. Translation: CASSVRVRYNEQFF. The whole variable domain, filled in from reference TRBV13 and TRBJ2-1, reads AAGVIQSPRHLIKEKRETATLKCYPIPRHDTVYWYQQGPGQDPQFLISFYEKMQSDKGSIPDRFSAQQFSDYHSELNMSSLELGDSALYFCASSVRVRYNEQFFGPGTRLTVL.